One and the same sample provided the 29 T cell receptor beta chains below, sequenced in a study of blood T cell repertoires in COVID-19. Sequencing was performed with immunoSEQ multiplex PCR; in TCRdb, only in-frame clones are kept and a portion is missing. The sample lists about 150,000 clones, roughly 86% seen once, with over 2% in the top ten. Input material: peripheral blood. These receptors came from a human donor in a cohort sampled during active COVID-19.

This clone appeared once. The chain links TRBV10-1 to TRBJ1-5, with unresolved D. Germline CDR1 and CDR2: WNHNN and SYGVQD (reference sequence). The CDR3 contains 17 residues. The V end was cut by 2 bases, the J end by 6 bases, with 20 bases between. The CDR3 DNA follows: TGCGCCAGCAGTGAGGGTAGGAGGAGAACGACTGGTCAGCCCCAGCATTTT. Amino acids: CASSEGRRRTTGQPQHF.

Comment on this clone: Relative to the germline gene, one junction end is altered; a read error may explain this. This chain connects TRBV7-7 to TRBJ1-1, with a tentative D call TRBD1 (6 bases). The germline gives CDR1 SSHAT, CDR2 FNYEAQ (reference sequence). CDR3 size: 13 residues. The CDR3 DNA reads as TGTGCTAGCAGCTTAGACTCCGGGACAGAAGCTTTCTTT. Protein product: CASSLDSGTEAFF.

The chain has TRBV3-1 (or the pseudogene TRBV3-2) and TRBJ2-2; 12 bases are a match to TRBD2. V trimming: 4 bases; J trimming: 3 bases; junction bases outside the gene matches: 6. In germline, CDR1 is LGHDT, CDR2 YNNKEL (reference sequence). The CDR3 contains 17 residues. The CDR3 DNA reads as TGTGCCAGCAGCCGGCCTCTAGCGGGGGGGCACACCGGGGAGCTGTTTTTT. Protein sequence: CASSRPLAGGHTGELFF.

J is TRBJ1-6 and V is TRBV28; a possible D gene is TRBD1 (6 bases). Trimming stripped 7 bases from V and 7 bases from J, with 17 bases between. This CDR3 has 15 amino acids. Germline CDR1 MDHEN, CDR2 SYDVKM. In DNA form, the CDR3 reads TGTGCCAGCACCACTGGGGGCGGGGGGAATTCACCCCTCCACTTT. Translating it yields CASTTGGGGNSPLHF.

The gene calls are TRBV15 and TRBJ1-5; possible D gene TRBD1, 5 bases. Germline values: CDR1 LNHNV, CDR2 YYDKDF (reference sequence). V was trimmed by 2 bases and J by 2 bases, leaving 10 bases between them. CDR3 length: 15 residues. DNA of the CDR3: TGTGCCACCAGCAGAAATCTACAGGGCAATCAGCCCCAGCATTTT. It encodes CATSRNLQGNQPQHF.

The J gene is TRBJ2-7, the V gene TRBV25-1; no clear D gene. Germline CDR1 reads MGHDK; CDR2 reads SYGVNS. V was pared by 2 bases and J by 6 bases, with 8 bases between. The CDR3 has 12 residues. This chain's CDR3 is CASSEHSLEQYF. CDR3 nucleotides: TGTGCCAGCAGTGAACACTCCCTCGAGCAGTACTTC.

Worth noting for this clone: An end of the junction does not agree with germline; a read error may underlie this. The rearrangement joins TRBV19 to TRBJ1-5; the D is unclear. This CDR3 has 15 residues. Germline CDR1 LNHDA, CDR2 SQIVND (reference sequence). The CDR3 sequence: CASSIDQLSSQPQHF. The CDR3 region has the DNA TGTGCCAGTAGTATAGATCAACTAAGCAGTCAGCCCCAGCATTTT.

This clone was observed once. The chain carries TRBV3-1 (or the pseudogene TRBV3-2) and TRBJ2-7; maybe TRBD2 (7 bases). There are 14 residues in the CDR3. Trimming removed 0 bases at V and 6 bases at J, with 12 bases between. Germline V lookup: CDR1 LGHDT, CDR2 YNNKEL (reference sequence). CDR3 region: CASSQEGGAGEQYF. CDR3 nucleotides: TGTGCCAGCAGCCAAGAGGGGGGGGCGGGCGAGCAGTACTTC.

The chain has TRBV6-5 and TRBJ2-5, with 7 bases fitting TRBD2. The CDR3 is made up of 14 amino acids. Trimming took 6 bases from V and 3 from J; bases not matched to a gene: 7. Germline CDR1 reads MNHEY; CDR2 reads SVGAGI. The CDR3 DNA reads TGTGCCAGCAGCCGCCCGGGAGGAGAAGAGACCCAGTACTTC. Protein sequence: CASSRPGGEETQYF.

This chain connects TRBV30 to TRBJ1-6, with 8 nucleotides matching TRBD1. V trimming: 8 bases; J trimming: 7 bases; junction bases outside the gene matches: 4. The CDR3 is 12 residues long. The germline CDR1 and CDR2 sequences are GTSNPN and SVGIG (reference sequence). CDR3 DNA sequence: TGTGCCCTAGACAGGGGAAATTCACCCCTCCACTTT. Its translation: CALDRGNSPLHF.

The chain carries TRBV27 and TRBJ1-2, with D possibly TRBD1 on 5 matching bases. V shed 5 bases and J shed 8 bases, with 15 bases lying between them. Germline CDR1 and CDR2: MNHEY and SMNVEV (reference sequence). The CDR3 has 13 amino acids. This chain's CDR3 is CASSVAGTTGYTF. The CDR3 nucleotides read TGTGCCAGCAGTGTAGCCGGGACTACCGGCTACACCTTC.

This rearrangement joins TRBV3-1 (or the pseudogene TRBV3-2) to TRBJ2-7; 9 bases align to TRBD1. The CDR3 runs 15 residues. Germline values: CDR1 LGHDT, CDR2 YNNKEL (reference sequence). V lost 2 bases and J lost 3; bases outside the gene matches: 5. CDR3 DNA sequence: TGTGCCAGCAGCCAACCCGGACAGGGGAGCTACGAGCAGTACTTC. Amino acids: CASSQPGQGSYEQYF.

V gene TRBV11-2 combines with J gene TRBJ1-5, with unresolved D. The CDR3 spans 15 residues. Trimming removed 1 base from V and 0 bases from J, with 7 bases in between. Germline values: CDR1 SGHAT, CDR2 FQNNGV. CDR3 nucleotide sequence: TGTGCCAGCAGCTTAGCTCCGTCTAGCAATCAGCCCCAGCATTTT. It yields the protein CASSLAPSSNQPQHF.

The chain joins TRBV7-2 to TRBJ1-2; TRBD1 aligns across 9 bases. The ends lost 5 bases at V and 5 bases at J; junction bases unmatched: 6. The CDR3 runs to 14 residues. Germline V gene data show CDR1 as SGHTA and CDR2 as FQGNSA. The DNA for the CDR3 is TGTGCCAGCAGCCAGGACAGGGGCACTTATGGCTACACCTTC. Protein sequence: CASSQDRGTYGYTF.

The CDR3 region is CASSPFGRVNRGEKLFF. The CDR3 nucleotides read TGTGCCAGCAGTCCCTTCGGGAGGGTGAATCGGGGAGAAAAACTGTTTTTT. This chain links TRBV28 with TRBJ1-4, with D unclear. V lost 5 bases, J lost 8 bases, and 24 bases lay in between. The CDR3 is 17 amino acids. Germline CDR1 is MDHEN and CDR2 is SYDVKM.

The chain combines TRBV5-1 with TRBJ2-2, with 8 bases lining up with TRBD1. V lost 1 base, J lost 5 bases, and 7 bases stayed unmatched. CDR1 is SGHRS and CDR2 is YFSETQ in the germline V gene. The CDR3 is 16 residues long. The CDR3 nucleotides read TGCGCCAGCAGCTTGCTCCCGAACAGGGGGACCGGGGAGCTGTTTTTT. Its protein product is CASSLLPNRGTGELFF.

For the CDR3, the DNA is TGTGCCAGCAGCCAAGATGCGGCGCAGGGGAATGAAAAACTGTTTTTT. Translated: CASSQDAAQGNEKLFF. The chain is built from TRBV4-2 and TRBJ1-4; D possibly corresponds to TRBD1 (6 bases). The CDR3 loop spans 16 amino acids. Trimming pared 0 bases from V and 5 bases from J, leaving 13 bases between. The germline gives CDR1 LGHNA, CDR2 YNFKEQ.

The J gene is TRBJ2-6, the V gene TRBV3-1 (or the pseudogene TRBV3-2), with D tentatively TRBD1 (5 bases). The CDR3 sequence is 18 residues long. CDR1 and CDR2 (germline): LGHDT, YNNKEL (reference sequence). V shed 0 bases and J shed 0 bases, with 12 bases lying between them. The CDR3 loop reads CASSQEQVRRSGANVLTF. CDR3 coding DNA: TGTGCCAGCAGCCAAGAACAGGTTAGGCGCTCTGGGGCCAACGTCCTGACTTTC.

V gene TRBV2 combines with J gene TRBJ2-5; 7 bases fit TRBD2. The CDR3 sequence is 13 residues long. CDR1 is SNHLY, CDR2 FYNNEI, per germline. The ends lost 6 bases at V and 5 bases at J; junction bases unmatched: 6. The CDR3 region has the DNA TGTGCCAGCAGCGCACTAGCGAAGGAGACCCAGTACTTC. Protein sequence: CASSALAKETQYF.

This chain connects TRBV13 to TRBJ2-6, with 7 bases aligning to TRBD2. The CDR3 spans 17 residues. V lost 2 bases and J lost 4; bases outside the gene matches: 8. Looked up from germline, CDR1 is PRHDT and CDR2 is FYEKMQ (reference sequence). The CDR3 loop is CASSLRPSGAGANVLTF. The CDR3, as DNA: TGTGCCAGCAGCTTACGACCCAGCGGGGCGGGGGCCAACGTCCTGACTTTC. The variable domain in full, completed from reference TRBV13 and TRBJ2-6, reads AAGVIQSPRHLIKEKRETATLKCYPIPRHDTVYWYQQGPGQDPQFLISFYEKMQSDKGSIPDRFSAQQFSDYHSELNMSSLELGDSALYFCASSLRPSGAGANVLTFGAGSRLTVL.

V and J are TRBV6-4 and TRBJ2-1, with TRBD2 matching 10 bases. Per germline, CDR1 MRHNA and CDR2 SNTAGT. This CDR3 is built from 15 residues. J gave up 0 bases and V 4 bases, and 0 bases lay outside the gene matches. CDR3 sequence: CASSASGGSYNEQFF. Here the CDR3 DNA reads TGTGCCAGCAGTGCTAGCGGGGGCTCCTACAATGAGCAGTTCTTC.

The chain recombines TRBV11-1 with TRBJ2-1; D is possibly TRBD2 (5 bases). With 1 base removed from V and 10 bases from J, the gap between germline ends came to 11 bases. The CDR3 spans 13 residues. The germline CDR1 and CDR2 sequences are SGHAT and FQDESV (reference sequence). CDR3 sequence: CASSLEISGEQFF. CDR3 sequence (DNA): TGTGCCAGCAGCTTAGAGATATCGGGGGAGCAGTTCTTC.

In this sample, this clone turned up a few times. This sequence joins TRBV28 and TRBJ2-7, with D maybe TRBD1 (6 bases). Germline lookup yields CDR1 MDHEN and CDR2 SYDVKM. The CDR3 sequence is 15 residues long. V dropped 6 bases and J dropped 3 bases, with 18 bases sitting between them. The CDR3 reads CASRPITGTIYEQYF. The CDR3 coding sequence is TGTGCCAGCAGGCCGATAACAGGGACCATCTACGAGCAGTACTTC.

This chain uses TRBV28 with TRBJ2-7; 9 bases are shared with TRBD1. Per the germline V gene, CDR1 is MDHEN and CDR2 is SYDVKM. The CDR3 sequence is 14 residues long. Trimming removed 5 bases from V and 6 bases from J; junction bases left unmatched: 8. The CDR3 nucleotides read TGTGCCAGCAGTGACGGGACAGGGTGGCGCGAGCAGTACTTC. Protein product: CASSDGTGWREQYF.

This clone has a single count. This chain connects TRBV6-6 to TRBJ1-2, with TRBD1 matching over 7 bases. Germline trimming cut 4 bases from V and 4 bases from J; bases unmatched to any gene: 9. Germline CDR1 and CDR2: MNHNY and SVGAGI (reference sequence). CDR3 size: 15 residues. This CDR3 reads CASSSQGRSFYGYTF. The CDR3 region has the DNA TGTGCCAGCAGTTCACAGGGGAGATCCTTCTATGGCTACACCTTC.

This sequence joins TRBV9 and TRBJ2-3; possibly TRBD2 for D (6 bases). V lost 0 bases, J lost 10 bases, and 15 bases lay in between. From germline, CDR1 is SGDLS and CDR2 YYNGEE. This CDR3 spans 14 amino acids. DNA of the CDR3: TGTGCCAGCAGCGTAGTCGCGATCGGGGGTGCGCAGTATTTT. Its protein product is CASSVVAIGGAQYF.

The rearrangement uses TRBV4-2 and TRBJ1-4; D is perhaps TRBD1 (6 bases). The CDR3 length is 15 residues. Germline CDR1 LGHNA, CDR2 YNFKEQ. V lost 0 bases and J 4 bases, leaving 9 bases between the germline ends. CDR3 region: CASSQDPQGNEKLFF. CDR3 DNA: TGTGCCAGCAGCCAAGATCCACAGGGTAATGAAAAACTGTTTTTT.

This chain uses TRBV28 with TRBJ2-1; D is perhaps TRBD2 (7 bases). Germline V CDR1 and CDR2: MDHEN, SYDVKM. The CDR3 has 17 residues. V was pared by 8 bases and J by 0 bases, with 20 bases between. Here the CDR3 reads CASPGPVGGDSYNEQFF. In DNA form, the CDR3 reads TGTGCCAGCCCAGGGCCAGTAGGGGGGGACTCCTACAATGAGCAGTTCTTC.

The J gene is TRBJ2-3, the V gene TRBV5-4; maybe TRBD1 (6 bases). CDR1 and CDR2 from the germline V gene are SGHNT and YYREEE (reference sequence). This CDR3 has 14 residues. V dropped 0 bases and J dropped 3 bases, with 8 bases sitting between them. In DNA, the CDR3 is TGTGCCAGCAGCTTGGTCACAGGGACAGATACGCAGTATTTT. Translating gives CASSLVTGTDTQYF.